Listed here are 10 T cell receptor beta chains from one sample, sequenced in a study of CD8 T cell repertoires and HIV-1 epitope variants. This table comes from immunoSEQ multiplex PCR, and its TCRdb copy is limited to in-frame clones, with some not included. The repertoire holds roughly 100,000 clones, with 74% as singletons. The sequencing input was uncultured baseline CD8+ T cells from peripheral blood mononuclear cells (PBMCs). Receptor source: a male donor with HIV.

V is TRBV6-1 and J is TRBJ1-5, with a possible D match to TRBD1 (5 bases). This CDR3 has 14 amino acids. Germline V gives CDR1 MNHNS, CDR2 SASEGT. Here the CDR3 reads CASTRGRGNQPQHF. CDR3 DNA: TGTGCTTCGACACGAGGCAGGGGCAATCAGCCCCAGCATTTT.

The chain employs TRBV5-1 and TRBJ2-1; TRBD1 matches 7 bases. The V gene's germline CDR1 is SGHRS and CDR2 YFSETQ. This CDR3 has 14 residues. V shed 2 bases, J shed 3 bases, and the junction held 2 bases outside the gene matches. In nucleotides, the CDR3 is TGCGCCAGCAGCTTTGCAGGGGGCTACAATGAGCAGTTCTTC. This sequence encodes CASSFAGGYNEQFF. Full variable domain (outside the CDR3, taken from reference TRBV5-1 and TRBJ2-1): KAGVTQTPRYLIKTRGQQVTLSCSPISGHRSVSWYQQTPGQGLQFLFEYFSETQRNKGNFPGRFSGRQFSNSRSEMNVSTLELGDSALYLCASSFAGGYNEQFFGPGTRLTVL.

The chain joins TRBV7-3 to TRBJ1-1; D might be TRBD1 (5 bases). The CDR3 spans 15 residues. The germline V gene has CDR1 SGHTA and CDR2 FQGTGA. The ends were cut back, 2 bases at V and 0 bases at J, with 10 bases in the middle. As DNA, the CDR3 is TGTGCCAGCAGCTTATTGGGACCGCTGAACACTGAAGCTTTCTTT. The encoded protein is CASSLLGPLNTEAFF.

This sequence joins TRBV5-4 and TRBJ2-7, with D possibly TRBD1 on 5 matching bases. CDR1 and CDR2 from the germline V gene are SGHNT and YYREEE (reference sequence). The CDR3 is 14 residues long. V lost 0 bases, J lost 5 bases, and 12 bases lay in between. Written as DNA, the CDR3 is TGTGCCAGCAGCTTGGTATCAGGGCGGAACGAGCAGTACTTC. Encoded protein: CASSLVSGRNEQYF.

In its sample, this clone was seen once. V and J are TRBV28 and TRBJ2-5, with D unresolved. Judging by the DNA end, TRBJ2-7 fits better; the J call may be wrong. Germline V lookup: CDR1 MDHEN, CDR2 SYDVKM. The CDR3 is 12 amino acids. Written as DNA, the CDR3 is TGTGCCAGCAGCCGTTTTGGGGACGAGCAGTACTTC. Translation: CASSRFGDEQYF.

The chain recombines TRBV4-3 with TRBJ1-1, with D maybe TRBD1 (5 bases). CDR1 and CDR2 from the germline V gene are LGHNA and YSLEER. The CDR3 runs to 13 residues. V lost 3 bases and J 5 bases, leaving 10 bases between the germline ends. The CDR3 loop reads CASSQARGTEAFF. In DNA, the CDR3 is TGCGCCAGCAGCCAGGCCCGGGGGACTGAAGCTTTCTTT.

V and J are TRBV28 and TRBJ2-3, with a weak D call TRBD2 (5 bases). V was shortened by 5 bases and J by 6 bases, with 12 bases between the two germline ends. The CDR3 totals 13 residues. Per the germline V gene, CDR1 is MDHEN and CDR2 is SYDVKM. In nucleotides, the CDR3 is TGTGCCAGCAGTCGCGATCAGCGGGATACGCAGTATTTT. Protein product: CASSRDQRDTQYF.

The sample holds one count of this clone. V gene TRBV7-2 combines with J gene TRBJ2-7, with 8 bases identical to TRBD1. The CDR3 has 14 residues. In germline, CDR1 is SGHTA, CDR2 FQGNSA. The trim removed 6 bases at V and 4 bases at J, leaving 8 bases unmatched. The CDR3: CASRYRTGSYEQYF. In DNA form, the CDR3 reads TGTGCCAGCAGATACCGGACAGGGTCGTACGAGCAGTACTTC.

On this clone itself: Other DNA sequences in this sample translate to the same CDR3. The CDR3 loop is CATSNRGEKLFF. The DNA for the CDR3 is TGTGCCACCAGCAACAGGGGTGAAAAACTGTTTTTT. The V call is TRBV15, the J call TRBJ1-4, with 7 bases aligning to TRBD1. J lost 7 bases, V lost 4 bases, and 0 bases had no gene match. The CDR3 length is 12 residues. Germline CDR1 is LNHNV and CDR2 is YYDKDF (reference sequence).

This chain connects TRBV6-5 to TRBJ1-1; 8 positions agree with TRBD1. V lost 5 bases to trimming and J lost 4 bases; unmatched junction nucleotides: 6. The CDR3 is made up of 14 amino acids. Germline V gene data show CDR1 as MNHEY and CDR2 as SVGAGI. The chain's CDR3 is CASSKDRVPTEAFF. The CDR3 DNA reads TGTGCCAGCAGTAAGGACAGGGTCCCCACTGAAGCTTTCTTT.